These 27 T cell receptor beta chains were sequenced from one sample in a study of blood T cell repertoires in COVID-19. The method was immunoSEQ multiplex PCR; TCRdb's version includes in-frame clones alone and lacks a portion of them. Found here are approximately 250,000 clones, more than 70% of them singletons; the top ten hold approximately 6%. Sequenced: peripheral blood. The receptor source for this set is a woman aged 80 or over with COVID-19, enrolled during active disease.

The rearrangement joins TRBV5-1 to TRBJ1-3; D is unclear. Trimming took off 4 bases at V and 1 base at J, with 6 bases between the two ends. The CDR3 runs to 13 residues. Germline V lookup: CDR1 SGHRS, CDR2 YFSETQ. The CDR3 sequence: CASSPQSGNTIYF. In DNA, the CDR3 is TGCGCCAGCAGCCCCCAATCTGGAAACACCATATATTTT.

The sample holds one count of this clone. The rearrangement joins TRBV5-1 to TRBJ1-6; tentatively, D is TRBD1 (6 bases). Trimming pared 3 bases from V and 0 bases from J, leaving 16 bases between. CDR1 is SGHRS and CDR2 is YFSETQ in the germline V gene. There are 18 residues in the CDR3. CDR3 region: CASSSSYTGSSYNSPLHF. Written as DNA, the CDR3 is TGCGCCAGCAGCTCATCATATACAGGGAGCTCCTATAATTCACCCCTCCACTTT.

This chain uses TRBV18 with TRBJ1-2; TRBD1 agrees at 7 bases. V shed 4 bases, J shed 10 bases, and the junction held 12 bases outside the gene matches. In germline, CDR1 is KGHSH, CDR2 LQKENI. CDR3 length: 14 amino acids. The CDR3 region is CASSRTDRDHPYTF. The CDR3 DNA reads as TGTGCCAGCTCACGAACCGACAGGGACCATCCCTACACCTTC.

V is TRBV28 and J is TRBJ1-2, with TRBD1 matching over 7 bases. V lost 4 bases to trimming and J lost 7 bases; unmatched junction nucleotides: 6. This CDR3 has 13 amino acids. CDR1 is MDHEN, CDR2 SYDVKM, per germline. The chain's CDR3 is CASSSPGQFGYTF. CDR3 in DNA: TGTGCCAGCAGTTCCCCGGGACAGTTTGGCTACACCTTC.

CDR3 coding DNA: TGTGCCAGCAGCTCCCTTCGGGACAGGGCCGGAGCCAAAAACATTCAGTACTTC. It yields the protein CASSSLRDRAGAKNIQYF. The chain employs TRBV13 and TRBJ2-4, with 9 positions matching TRBD1. Germline assignment: CDR1 PRHDT and CDR2 FYEKMQ (reference sequence). This CDR3 region has 18 residues. V was pared by 4 bases and J by 0 bases, with 10 bases of the junction left unmatched.

This clone was counted between two and nine times. This rearrangement joins TRBV27 to TRBJ2-2; 7 positions agree with TRBD1. CDR1 and CDR2 from the germline V gene are MNHEY and SMNVEV (reference sequence). CDR3 size: 16 residues. Germline trimming cut 10 bases from V and 0 bases from J; bases unmatched to any gene: 11. This CDR3 reads CATSPVGTANTGELFF. DNA of the CDR3: TGTGCCACCTCCCCGGTAGGGACAGCGAACACCGGGGAGCTGTTTTTT.

The chain is built from TRBV27 and TRBJ1-2, with TRBD1 matching 8 bases. There are 15 residues in the CDR3. The V gene end was trimmed by 0 bases and the J gene end by 5 bases; junction bases not matched to a gene: 5. Germline-derived CDR1 and CDR2 are MNHEY and SMNVEV (reference sequence). The CDR3 sequence is CASSLSRQGAYGYTF. CDR3 nucleotide sequence: TGTGCCAGCAGTTTATCGAGGCAGGGGGCGTATGGCTACACCTTC.

V usage is TRBV4-3 and J usage is TRBJ1-1; D is ambiguous. The V end was cut by 7 bases, the J end by 1 base, with 10 bases between. The V gene's germline CDR1 is LGHNA and CDR2 YSLEER. The CDR3 consists of 13 residues. CDR3 loop: CASTREGNTEAFF. The CDR3 nucleotides read TGCGCCAGCACGAGGGAGGGGAACACTGAAGCTTTCTTT.

The chain recombines TRBV30 with TRBJ1-6; D may be TRBD1 (6 bases). The CDR3 covers 13 residues. V lost 1 base, J lost 7 bases, and 8 bases lay in between. Germline values: CDR1 GTSNPN, CDR2 SVGIG (reference sequence). The CDR3 sequence: CAWSGTANSPLHF. In DNA, the CDR3 is TGTGCCTGGAGTGGGACAGCGAATTCACCCCTCCACTTT.

This chain uses TRBV5-1 with TRBJ1-2; 8 nucleotides line up with TRBD1. The ends lost 2 bases at V and 8 bases at J; junction bases unmatched: 8. The CDR3 has 14 residues. CDR1 SGHRS and CDR2 YFSETQ come from the germline V gene. In DNA form, the CDR3 reads TGCGCCAGCAGCTTCCAGGACAGGGTGGCCGGCTACACCTTC. It specifies CASSFQDRVAGYTF.

The chain joins TRBV11-2 to TRBJ1-1; D is perhaps TRBD1 (5 bases). The V gene's germline CDR1 is SGHAT and CDR2 FQNNGV. The V end lost 0 bases, the J end lost 6 bases, and 14 bases lay between the germline ends. The CDR3 is 15 residues long. The CDR3, as DNA: TGTGCCAGCAGCTTAGATACTCCCGGAGGGGCTGAAGCTTTCTTT. Translated, it gives CASSLDTPGGAEAFF.

The chain has TRBV19 and TRBJ1-5, with TRBD1 identical over 8 bases. This CDR3 spans 15 amino acids. In germline, CDR1 is LNHDA, CDR2 SQIVND (reference sequence). V was clipped by 8 bases and J by 2 bases; unmatched bases: 8. The CDR3 sequence is CASGLQGEGNQPQHF. The CDR3 DNA follows: TGTGCCAGTGGTCTACAGGGGGAGGGCAATCAGCCCCAGCATTTT.

The chain carries TRBV6-5 and TRBJ1-1; no clear D. V lost 6 bases to trimming and J lost 3 bases, with 5 bases between them. Germline V lookup: CDR1 MNHEY, CDR2 SVGAGI. The CDR3 contains 11 residues. CDR3 protein: CASSGYTEAFF. The CDR3 DNA reads TGTGCCAGCAGCGGGTACACTGAAGCTTTCTTT.

The DNA for the CDR3 is TGTGCCTGGAGTGGTCTACAGTATGGCTACACCTTC. Its translation is CAWSGLQYGYTF. The chain employs TRBV30 and TRBJ1-2, with D uncertain. This CDR3 has 12 amino acids. The germline V gene encodes CDR1 GTSNPN and CDR2 SVGIG (reference sequence). V was cut by 1 base and J by 5 bases, with 8 bases left in between.

On this clone itself: Distinct nucleotide sequences in the sample also encode this CDR3. The V gene is TRBV28, the J gene TRBJ2-1; the D is unclear. The V and J ends lost 5 bases and 4 bases respectively, with 6 bases between them. Looked up from germline, CDR1 is MDHEN and CDR2 is SYDVKM. This CDR3 is 12 amino acids long. The CDR3 region has the DNA TGTGCCAGCAGTCTATCTTACAATGAGCAGTTCTTC. Amino acids: CASSLSYNEQFF.

V usage is TRBV10-3 and J usage is TRBJ2-7; D perhaps matches TRBD2 (6 bases). CDR3 size: 14 residues. Trimming left V 2 bases short and J 3 bases short, with 11 bases between. Germline CDR1 and CDR2: ENHRY and SYGVKD. In nucleotides, the CDR3 is TGTGCCATCAGTGAGGCAGTCGGGGGCTACGAGCAGTACTTC. It specifies CAISEAVGGYEQYF.

The rearrangement links TRBV12-3 or TRBV12-4 to TRBJ1-4, with D possibly TRBD1 on 5 matching bases. The length of the CDR3 is 12 residues. V was cut by 8 bases and J by 1 base, with 5 bases left in between. The DNA for the CDR3 is TGTGCCAGCGGACAAACTAATGAAAAACTGTTTTTT. Its protein product is CASGQTNEKLFF.

J is TRBJ2-5 and V is TRBV3-1 (or the pseudogene TRBV3-2); 11 positions match TRBD2. The CDR3 loop spans 14 amino acids. The junction had 3 bases not matched to a gene; V was cut back by 4 bases and J by 5 bases. Germline loops: CDR1 LGHDT, CDR2 YNNKEL (reference sequence). The CDR3 sequence is CASSPLAGGETQYF. CDR3 DNA: TGTGCCAGCAGCCCTTTAGCGGGGGGGGAGACCCAGTACTTC.

This clone was detected only once. The rearrangement links TRBV7-9 to TRBJ2-3; 9 nucleotides agree with TRBD2. V lost 2 bases, J lost 6 bases, and 3 bases stayed unmatched. The CDR3 consists of 14 residues. Per germline, CDR1 SEHNR and CDR2 FQNEAQ (reference sequence). The CDR3 loop reads CASSLSGGRDTQYF. The DNA for the CDR3 is TGTGCCAGCAGCTTAAGCGGGGGGCGGGATACGCAGTATTTT. Looking up the rest from reference TRBV7-9 and TRBJ2-3 gives the full variable domain: DTGVSQNPRHKITKRGQNVTFRCDPISEHNRLYWYRQTLGQGPEFLTYFQNEAQLEKSRLLSDRFSAERPKGSFSTLEIQRTEQGDSAMYLCASSLSGGRDTQYFGPGTRLTVL.

This clone has a single count. The chain carries TRBV2 and TRBJ2-6; D call uncertain. V was clipped by 2 bases and J by 2 bases, with 4 bases between them. The CDR3 totals 14 residues. Germline assignment: CDR1 SNHLY and CDR2 FYNNEI. The DNA of the CDR3 is TGTGCCAGCAGTGAACTTACTGGGGCCAACGTCCTGACTTTC. This encodes CASSELTGANVLTF.

This clone was observed a handful of times. The chain is built from TRBV9 and TRBJ1-4, with D possibly matching TRBD1 (5 bases). The germline CDR1 and CDR2 sequences are SGDLS and YYNGEE. V dropped 3 bases and J dropped 8 bases, with 17 bases sitting between them. The CDR3 sequence is 15 residues long. In DNA, the CDR3 is TGTGCCAGCAGCGCTCGGGACTCACCTCGGGAAAAACTGTTTTTT. Amino acid sequence: CASSARDSPREKLFF.

The gene calls are TRBV6-1 and TRBJ2-5, with TRBD2 matching 9 bases. CDR3 length equals 17 residues. V lost 4 bases and J lost 5; bases outside the gene matches: 14. Germline lookup yields CDR1 MNHNS and CDR2 SASEGT. This CDR3 reads CASSAPLGRGGQETQYF. CDR3 bases: TGTGCCAGCAGTGCCCCACTGGGGCGGGGGGGCCAGGAGACCCAGTACTTC.

The chain uses TRBV5-4 and TRBJ2-6, with a weak D call TRBD1 (5 bases). The CDR3 runs 15 residues. V lost 2 bases and J lost 3, with 9 bases in between. Germline V gene sequence: CDR1 SGHNT, CDR2 YYREEE (reference sequence). CDR3: CASSFGHGGANVLTF. Here the CDR3 DNA reads TGTGCCAGCAGCTTTGGACATGGTGGGGCCAACGTCCTGACTTTC. Looking up the rest from reference TRBV5-4 and TRBJ2-6 gives the full variable domain: ETGVTQSPTHLIKTRGQQVTLRCSSQSGHNTVSWYQQALGQGPQFIFQYYREEENGRGNFPPRFSGLQFPNYSSELNVNALELDDSALYLCASSFGHGGANVLTFGAGSRLTVL.

This chain links TRBV2 with TRBJ1-5; D unresolved. This CDR3 region has 14 residues. Germline CDR1 SNHLY, CDR2 FYNNEI. The ends were cut back, 7 bases at V and 0 bases at J, with 10 bases in the middle. For the CDR3, the DNA is TGTGCCAGCACTTTCCGGGATAGCAATCAGCCCCAGCATTTT. Protein: CASTFRDSNQPQHF.

The gene calls are TRBV7-9 and TRBJ1-2, with D possibly TRBD1 on 5 matching bases. The CDR3 length is 15 residues. From germline, CDR1 is SEHNR and CDR2 FQNEAQ (reference sequence). V lost 7 bases and J 2 bases, leaving 17 bases between the germline ends. The CDR3 nucleotides read TGTGCCAGCACCCGGGGAGGGGCGGTCAACTATGGCTACACCTTC. Translating it yields CASTRGGAVNYGYTF.

This chain joins TRBV11-2 and TRBJ2-7; possible D gene TRBD2, 6 bases. Germline assignment: CDR1 SGHAT and CDR2 FQNNGV. V shed 3 bases and J shed 0 bases, with 12 bases lying between them. CDR3 length: 15 residues. The CDR3 DNA follows: TGTGCCAGCAGCTTTACGTTAGCGGCCTCCTACGAGCAGTACGTC. Residues: CASSFTLAASYEQYV.

The chain links TRBV6-5 to TRBJ2-7; the D gene is possibly TRBD2 (6 bases). The CDR3 spans 14 residues. V lost 2 bases to trimming and J lost 4 bases, with 12 bases between them. In germline, CDR1 is MNHEY, CDR2 SVGAGI. In nucleotides, the CDR3 is TGTGCCAGCAGTTACGCCCCTGGGGGGTACGAGCAGTACGTC. This encodes CASSYAPGGYEQYV.